This passage covers 2 T cell receptor beta chains from one sample sequenced in a study of breast tumors, draining lymph nodes, adjacent tissues. TCRdb ran MiXCR on the multiplex PCR reads and lists one entry per CDR3 protein. The sample shows under 300,000 distinct CDR3 sequences, under 40% of them seen only once. Breast cancer patients provided tissue from their axillary draining lymph nodes. The sample was axillary lymph node tissue. The receptors originated from a female donor with breast cancer. Some clones in this sample may be carry-over from other donors' samples.

Of note for this clonotype: A much larger clone lies a single base off, so this may be a read error. The V and J genes are TRBV9 and TRBJ2-2; TRBD2 matches 7 bases. CDR3 length: 16 amino acids. The germline gives CDR1 SGDLS, CDR2 YYNGEE. This chain's CDR3 is CASSVGEGPNTEELFF. For the CDR3, the DNA is TGTGCCAGCAGCGTAGGGGAGGGACCCAACACCGAGGAGCTGTTTTTT.

This clonotype was detected many times. J is TRBJ1-4 and V is TRBV25-1, with a tentative D call TRBD1 (6 bases). Germline CDR1 reads MGHDK; CDR2 reads SYGVNS. The CDR3 consists of 16 residues. Trimming stripped 2 bases from V and 7 bases from J, with 17 bases between. CDR3 region: CASSEAGGRPREKLFF. CDR3 DNA: TGTGCCAGCAGTGAAGCGGGGGGCAGGCCTCGTGAAAAACTGTTTTTT.